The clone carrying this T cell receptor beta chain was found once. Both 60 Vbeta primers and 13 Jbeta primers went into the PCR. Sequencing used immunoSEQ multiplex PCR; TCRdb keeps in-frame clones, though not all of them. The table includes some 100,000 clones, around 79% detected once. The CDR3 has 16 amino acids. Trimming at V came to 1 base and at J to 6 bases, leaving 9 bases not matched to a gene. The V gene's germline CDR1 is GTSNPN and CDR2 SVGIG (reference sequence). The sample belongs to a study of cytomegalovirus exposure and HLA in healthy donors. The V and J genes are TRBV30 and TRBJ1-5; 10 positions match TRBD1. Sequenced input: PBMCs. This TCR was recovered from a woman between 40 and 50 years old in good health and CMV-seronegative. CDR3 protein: CAWSAGTGVVSQPQHF. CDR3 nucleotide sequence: TGTGCCTGGAGTGCCGGGACAGGGGTCGTAAGTCAGCCCCAGCATTTT.